The rows below give T cell receptor beta chains drawn from one sample of a study of technical replicates of blood from a few donors. TCRdb's table, derived via immunoSEQ multiplex PCR, lists solely in-frame clones and lacks some. The sample consists of under 95,000 clones, roughly 94% of them appearing once. Sequencing was performed on T cells isolated from PBMCs. All receptors derive from a human donor in good health. Both conserved end residues are part of each CDR3. Size is omitted from some rows. Given values are once, few, many or a class for expanded clones.

abundance	v_gene	j_gene	len	CDR3aa
-	TRBV7-2	TRBJ1-2	18	CASSLAAGQQLISYGYTF
-	TRBV7-8	TRBJ1-4	13	CASSTLTGRKLFF
once	TRBV7-2	TRBJ2-3	17	CASSPTTSGGLSDTQYF
-	TRBV25-1	TRBJ2-7	15	CASGEPGQGSYEQYF
-	TRBV29-1	TRBJ1-2	12	CSVEEGVYGYTF
-	TRBV19	TRBJ1-1	14	CASSIWGRGTEAFF
-	TRBV27	TRBJ2-7	17	CASSLYASGRAGYEQYF
-	TRBV14	TRBJ1-2	15	CASSQAGKSGYGYTF
-	TRBV1	TRBJ1-3	11	CTSSQEPAGGF
-	TRBV27	TRBJ1-1	14	CASSLFRGGTEAFF
-	TRBV6-5	TRBJ2-7	12	CASRQGAQEQYF
-	TRBV11-2	TRBJ2-7	14	CASSYSGNSYEQYF
-	TRBV6-4	TRBJ1-1	14	CASRRDRLNTEAFF
-	TRBV7-9	TRBJ1-1	19	CASSLGTLIGNLMNTEAFF
-	TRBV5-4	TRBJ2-1	18	CASSRGQGPPGSYNEQFF
-	TRBV19	TRBJ2-7	15	CASSTSGGFRYEQYF
once	TRBV14	TRBJ2-1	16	CASSPQPGLGVFEQFF
-	TRBV7-2	TRBJ2-5	14	CASSLLRESETQYF
-	TRBV27	TRBJ2-1	15	CASNDLAGGDNEQFF
-	TRBV25-1	TRBJ2-7	12	CASSDQIYEQYF
-	TRBV29-1	TRBJ2-7	13	CSVTWAGAYEQYF
-	TRBV5-1	TRBJ2-4	14	CASRLGGAENIQYF
-	TRBV20-1	TRBJ1-2	11	CSAKDSYGYTF
-	TRBV30	TRBJ2-7	15	CAWNGGRRSSYEQYF
-	TRBV14	TRBJ2-1	18	CASSHPGGRRVNYNEQFF
-	TRBV6-1	TRBJ2-3	17	CASSEPGLAGGRDTQYF
-	TRBV19	TRBJ1-2	11	CASRIGQGYTF
-	TRBV19	TRBJ2-2	12	CATDRGTGELFF